This note documents a single T cell receptor (beta chain) sequence. Naivety among CD8 cells was defined by CD45RO negativity and positive CCR7 selection, thereby excluding terminally differentiated effector memory CD45RA+ cells. CDR1 is ENHRY, CDR2 SYGVKD, per germline. This CDR3 is built from 16 residues. The J segment lost 4 bases and the V segment lost 11 bases, leaving 17 bases of the junction unmatched. This specimen belongs to a study of shared clonotypes between healthy human individuals. Several immunoSEQ plates received, in even portions, the genomic DNA of each subset. Libraries were prepared by immunoSEQ multiplex PCR; TCRdb keeps only in-frame clonotypes and omits some of them. The sample records about 2.2 million clones, about 92% being singletons.

The source of this sequence is a man aged 18 to 29 in good health. Some clones in this sample may be carry-over from other donors' samples. The chain couples TRBV10-3 to TRBJ2-7; TRBD2 aligns across 10 bases. Sequencing was carried out using naive CD8+ T cells from PBMCs. The chain's CDR3 is CASKGAVASGSYEQYF. CDR3 sequence (DNA): TGTGCCTCAAAAGGGGCGGTGGCTAGCGGGAGTTACGAGCAGTACTTC.